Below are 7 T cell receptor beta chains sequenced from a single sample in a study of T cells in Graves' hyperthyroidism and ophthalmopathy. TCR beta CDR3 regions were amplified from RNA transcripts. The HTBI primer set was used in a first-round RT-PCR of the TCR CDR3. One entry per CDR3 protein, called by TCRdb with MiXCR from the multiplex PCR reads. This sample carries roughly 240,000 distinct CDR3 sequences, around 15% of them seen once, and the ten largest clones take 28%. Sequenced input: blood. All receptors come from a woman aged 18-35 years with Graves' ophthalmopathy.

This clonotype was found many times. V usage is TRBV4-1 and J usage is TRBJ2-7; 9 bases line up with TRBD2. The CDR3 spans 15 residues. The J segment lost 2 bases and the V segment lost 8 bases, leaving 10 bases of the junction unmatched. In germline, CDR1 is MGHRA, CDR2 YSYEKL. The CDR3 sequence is CASGGGSGGPYEQYF. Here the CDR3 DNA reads TGCGCCAGCGGGGGGGGAAGCGGGGGGCCCTACGAGCAGTACTTC.

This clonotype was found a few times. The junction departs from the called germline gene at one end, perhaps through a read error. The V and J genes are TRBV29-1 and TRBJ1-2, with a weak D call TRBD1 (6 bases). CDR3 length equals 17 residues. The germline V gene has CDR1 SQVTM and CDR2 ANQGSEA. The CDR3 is CGVEDSPGTSYNYGYTF. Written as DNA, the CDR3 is TGCGGCGTTGAAGACAGTCCCGGGACATCATATAACTATGGCTACACCTTC. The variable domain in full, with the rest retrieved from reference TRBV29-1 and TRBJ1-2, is SAVISQKPSRDICQRGTSLTIQCQVDSQVTMMFWYRQQPGQSLTLIATANQGSEATYESGFVIDKFPISRPNLTFSTLTVSNMSPEDSSIYLCGVEDSPGTSYNYGYTFGSGTRLTVV.

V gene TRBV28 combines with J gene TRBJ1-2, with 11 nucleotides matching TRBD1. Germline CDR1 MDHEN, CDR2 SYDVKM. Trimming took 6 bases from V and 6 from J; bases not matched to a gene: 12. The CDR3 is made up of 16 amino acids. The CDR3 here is CASSSLDRGRLDGYTF. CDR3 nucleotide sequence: TGTGCCAGCAGCTCGTTGGACAGGGGGCGCTTGGATGGCTACACCTTC.

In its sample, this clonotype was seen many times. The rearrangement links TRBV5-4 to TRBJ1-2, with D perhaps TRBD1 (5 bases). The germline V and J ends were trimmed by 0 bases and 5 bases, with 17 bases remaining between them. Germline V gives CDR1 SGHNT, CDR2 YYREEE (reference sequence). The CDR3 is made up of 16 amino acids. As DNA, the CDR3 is TGTGCCAGCAGCTTGGACCACTCAACGGCAGGGTATGGCTACACCTTC. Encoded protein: CASSLDHSTAGYGYTF.

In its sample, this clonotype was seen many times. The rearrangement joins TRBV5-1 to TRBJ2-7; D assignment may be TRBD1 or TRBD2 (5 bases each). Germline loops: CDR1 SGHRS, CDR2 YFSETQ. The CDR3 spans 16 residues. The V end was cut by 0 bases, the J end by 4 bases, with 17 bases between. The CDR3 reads CASSLGLGADTYEQYF. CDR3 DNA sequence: TGCGCCAGCAGCTTGGGACTCGGGGCAGATACATACGAGCAGTACTTC.

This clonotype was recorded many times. In DNA, the CDR3 is TGTGCCAGCAGCTCGGACGTGGGAGCGGAGTATTTT. It yields the protein CASSSDVGAEYF. The chain has TRBV5-8 and TRBJ2-3; maybe TRBD2 (5 bases). CDR3 length: 12 residues. Trimming left V 3 bases short and J 13 bases short, with 15 bases between. Germline V CDR1 and CDR2: SGHTS, YDEGEE.

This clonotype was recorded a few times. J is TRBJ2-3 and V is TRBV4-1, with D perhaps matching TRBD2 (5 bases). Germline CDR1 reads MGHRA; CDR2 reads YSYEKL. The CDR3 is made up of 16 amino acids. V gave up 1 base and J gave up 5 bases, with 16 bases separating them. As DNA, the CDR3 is TGCGCCAGCAGCCAAGGGATCGGGAAATCGGAAGATACGCAGTATTTT. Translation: CASSQGIGKSEDTQYF.